This is a list of T cell receptor beta chains from one sample in a study of blood T cell repertoires in COVID-19. The protocol was immunoSEQ multiplex PCR, while the TCRdb copy is restricted to in-frame clones and leaves out a portion. Of 55,000 or so clones detected, 85% appear once; the ten largest clones hold 9.5% to 15%. Sequencing was performed on peripheral blood. All receptors come from a human donor in a cohort sampled during active COVID-19. The CDR3 runs from the conserved cysteine through the conserved F or W. The order of the fields is CDR3 DNA, CDR3 protein, clone size, J gene, V gene, D gene. The D gene is left open where the match is weak. Clone size appears in some rows only: once, few, many, or a class for an expanded clone.

DNA: TGCGCCAGCAGCCCCGGGAGGGCAGGGTCCCACAATGAGCAGTTCTTC
CDR3: CASSPGRAGSHNEQFF
size: NA
J: TRBJ2-1
V: TRBV5-1
D: TRBD2

DNA: TGCAGTGCTTCGAGTGAGTACGAGCAGTACTTC
CDR3: CSASSEYEQYF
size: few
J: TRBJ2-7
V: TRBV20-1
D: NA

DNA: TGTGCCAGCAGCTTAGTGGGGACTAGCGGGAGGGATTGGTACGAGCAGTACTTC
CDR3: CASSLVGTSGRDWYEQYF
size: NA
J: TRBJ2-7
V: TRBV7-2
D: TRBD2

DNA: TGTGCCAGCAGTTGGGTCTCAAGCCTAGCGGGATCCCCATATGAGCAGTTCTTC
CDR3: CASSWVSSLAGSPYEQFF
size: NA
J: TRBJ2-1
V: TRBV28
D: TRBD2

DNA: TGTGCCAGCAGCTTAAGCCGGGATGGCTACACCTTC
CDR3: CASSLSRDGYTF
size: NA
J: TRBJ1-2
V: TRBV7-9
D: NA

DNA: TGCAGCGTTGGGCTAGCGGGTGAGCAGTACTTC
CDR3: CSVGLAGEQYF
size: NA
J: TRBJ2-7
V: TRBV29-1
D: TRBD2

DNA: TGTGCCAGCAGCCCGACTAGCGGGAGGGAGGGTGAGCAGTTCTTC
CDR3: CASSPTSGREGEQFF
size: NA
J: TRBJ2-1
V: TRBV3-1/TRBV3-2
D: TRBD2

DNA: TGTGCCAGCAGCTTGGGACTAGCGGGAGTCAATGAGCAGTTCTTC
CDR3: CASSLGLAGVNEQFF
size: NA
J: TRBJ2-1
V: TRBV5-4
D: TRBD2

DNA: TGCGCCAGCAGCCCCGGACTAGCCCAAGAGACCCAGTACTTC
CDR3: CASSPGLAQETQYF
size: NA
J: TRBJ2-5
V: TRBV5-1
D: TRBD2

DNA: TGCGCCAGCAGCCAAACCCTAACAGCTAACTATGGCTACACCTTC
CDR3: CASSQTLTANYGYTF
size: medium-sized
J: TRBJ1-2
V: TRBV4-1
D: NA

DNA: TGTGCCTGGAAACCCACCCTGACAGGGGAGAATGAGCAGTTCTTC
CDR3: CAWKPTLTGENEQFF
size: NA
J: TRBJ2-1
V: TRBV30
D: TRBD1

DNA: TGTGCCAGCAGTACCGTGCTGAACAGGGTCCGCTATGGCTACACCTTC
CDR3: CASSTVLNRVRYGYTF
size: few
J: TRBJ1-2
V: TRBV28
D: NA

DNA: TGTGCCAGCAGCTGGGGCGGAGCGCTCCCTCCCAAAAACATTCAGTACTTC
CDR3: CASSWGGALPPKNIQYF
size: NA
J: TRBJ2-4
V: TRBV5-6
D: NA

DNA: TGTGCCAGCGGCCAAGAGCGGGGCTTGAGCTCCTACGAGCAGTACTTC
CDR3: CASGQERGLSSYEQYF
size: NA
J: TRBJ2-7
V: TRBV7-2
D: TRBD2

DNA: TGTGCCAGCAGTTGGTCCAGCTCTGGGGCCAACGTCCTGACTTTC
CDR3: CASSWSSSGANVLTF
size: NA
J: TRBJ2-6
V: TRBV27
D: NA

DNA: TGTGCCAGCACCCAGCGGGCTGGATACAATGAGCAGTTCTTC
CDR3: CASTQRAGYNEQFF
size: NA
J: TRBJ2-1
V: TRBV7-2
D: NA

DNA: TGTGCCAGCAGTGAAGCAAACAGGGGGCGATTACTCAACCGACCCACTGAAGCTTTCTTT
CDR3: CASSEANRGRLLNRPTEAFF
size: NA
J: TRBJ1-1
V: TRBV6-1
D: TRBD1

DNA: TGTGCCAGTAGCGCCTTTGGGGGAGGGAGAGGCGGAGATACGCAGTATTTT
CDR3: CASSAFGGGRGGDTQYF
size: NA
J: TRBJ2-3
V: TRBV19
D: TRBD2

DNA: TGTGCCTGGAGGGCCGGGCCTGGGGGCCAGTTCTTC
CDR3: CAWRAGPGGQFF
size: NA
J: TRBJ2-1
V: TRBV30
D: NA

DNA: TGTGCCAGCAGCTTGAAAGGGGAGGAGTCACCCCTCCACTTT
CDR3: CASSLKGEESPLHF
size: NA
J: TRBJ1-6
V: TRBV5-6
D: NA

DNA: TGTGCCAGCAGCACAGGACAGGGCACCTACGAGCAGTACTTC
CDR3: CASSTGQGTYEQYF
size: NA
J: TRBJ2-7
V: TRBV6-1
D: TRBD1

DNA: TGCAGTGCTAGTGGGAGACAGGCGAACACTGAAGCTTTCTTT
CDR3: CSASGRQANTEAFF
size: NA
J: TRBJ1-1
V: TRBV20-1
D: NA

DNA: TGTGCCAGCAGTTTTCTAGGTCAGCCCCAGCATTTT
CDR3: CASSFLGQPQHF
size: NA
J: TRBJ1-5
V: TRBV27
D: NA

DNA: TGTGCCAGCTCACCGCCCGGACAGCTGGCGGATACGCAGTATTTT
CDR3: CASSPPGQLADTQYF
size: NA
J: TRBJ2-3
V: TRBV18
D: NA

DNA: TGTGCCAGCAGGGATACCTGGACAGGACCCAACGTCCTGACTTTC
CDR3: CASRDTWTGPNVLTF
size: NA
J: TRBJ2-6
V: TRBV6-5
D: TRBD1

DNA: TGTGCCAGCAGCGTAGCTGGGGACTCTAGCTACGAGCAGTACTTC
CDR3: CASSVAGDSSYEQYF
size: NA
J: TRBJ2-7
V: TRBV9
D: NA

DNA: TGCGCCAGCAGCCAAGCCAGGCGACGAGAAAAACTGTTTTTT
CDR3: CASSQARRREKLFF
size: NA
J: TRBJ1-4
V: TRBV4-1
D: NA

DNA: TGTGCCATTCGGACTAGCGGAGCCTACGAGCAGTACTTC
CDR3: CAIRTSGAYEQYF
size: NA
J: TRBJ2-7
V: TRBV10-3
D: TRBD2

DNA: TGTGCCATCAGTGACACTTCCCTAGCCAAAAACATTCAGTACTTC
CDR3: CAISDTSLAKNIQYF
size: NA
J: TRBJ2-4
V: TRBV10-3
D: NA